This entry lists 17 T cell receptor beta chains sequenced from one sample in a study of low-dose radiotherapy and immunotherapy resistance in tumors. Indicated time point: after trial treatment. Treatment reported: LDRT plus nivolumab, ipilimumab, low-dose cyclophosphamide and aspirin (RACIN trial). TRAV- and TRBV-specific primers were used for first-strand cDNA, which covered alpha and beta chains. A constant-region primer paired with the V-primer adapter amplified TCRs over approximately 18 PCR cycles. TCRdb analysed the reads with MiXCR anew, one entry per CDR3 protein. The sample gives tens of thousands of distinct CDR3 sequences, 20% to 25% of which show up once; around 13% is in the top ten. The sequenced sample was PBMCs, obtained after low-dose radiotherapy plus immunotherapy. The source of these receptors is a female donor with ovarian cancer.

This clonotype was observed many times. This chain links TRBV6-1 with TRBJ2-2, with D possibly TRBD2 on 6 matching bases. V lost 5 bases, J lost 6 bases, and 10 bases lay in between. From germline, CDR1 is MNHNS and CDR2 SASEGT. This CDR3 has 13 amino acids. This chain's CDR3 is CASSYGGAGELFF. Here the CDR3 DNA reads TGTGCCAGCAGTTACGGGGGAGCCGGGGAGCTGTTTTTT.

Comment on this clonotype: This likely reflects a read error, since a far larger clone is one base away. The V gene is TRBV11-2, the J gene TRBJ2-7; D gene unclear. The CDR3 covers 14 residues. The V end was cut by 2 bases, the J end by 0 bases, with 8 bases between. The germline CDR1 and CDR2 sequences are SGHAT and FQNNGV. In DNA, the CDR3 is TGTGCCAGCAGCTTAAGAAGGAGCTCCTACGAGCAGTACTTC. This encodes CASSLRRSSYEQYF.

The rearrangement uses TRBV27 and TRBJ2-2; D remains ambiguous. The CDR3 is 13 residues long. The germline V gene has CDR1 MNHEY and CDR2 SMNVEV (reference sequence). Trimming stripped 6 bases from V and 1 base from J, with 6 bases between. The CDR3 is CASSRRNTGELFF. CDR3 DNA: TGTGCCAGCAGCCGACGGAACACCGGGGAGCTGTTTTTT.

This clonotype was recorded at least ten times. The chain recombines TRBV20-1 with TRBJ2-5; 10 bases are a match to TRBD2. The CDR3 loop spans 13 amino acids. Germline V gives CDR1 DFQATT, CDR2 SNEGSKA (reference sequence). V lost 4 bases, J lost 5 bases, and 4 bases stayed unmatched. CDR3 coding DNA: TGCAGTGCTATGAGCGGGGGGGGGGAGACCCAGTACTTC. Translation: CSAMSGGGETQYF.

This clonotype was seen a handful of times. The gene calls are TRBV6-4 and TRBJ2-3; D unresolved. Germline CDR1 MRHNA, CDR2 SNTAGT. The CDR3 contains 14 residues. V lost 6 bases and J lost 1, with 11 bases in between. The CDR3 DNA sequence: TGTGCCAGCAGGGCGGATCCTGGCACAGATACGCAGTATTTT. This encodes CASRADPGTDTQYF.

With regard to this clonotype: A far larger clone differs by one base, so this is likely a read error. V usage is TRBV5-1 and J usage is TRBJ2-1; 7 nucleotides align to TRBD1. The germline V gene encodes CDR1 SGHRS and CDR2 YFSETQ. V gave up 3 bases and J gave up 10 bases; unmatched junction bases: 10. The CDR3 spans 14 residues. The CDR3 DNA reads as TGCGCCAGCAGCTCTAGGACAGGAACCTACGAGCAGTTCTTC. Translation: CASSSRTGTYEQFF.

This clonotype was detected many times. This chain uses TRBV20-1 with TRBJ2-3, with 7 bases that match TRBD2. After removal of 2 bases from V and 4 bases from J, the junction contained 15 bases not matched to a gene. The CDR3 runs 17 residues. Germline V gene sequence: CDR1 DFQATT, CDR2 SNEGSKA (reference sequence). The CDR3 DNA sequence: TGCAGTGCTAGAAAGGCGAGCAGGTTGGGGGGGGCAGATACGCAGTATTTT. Amino acids: CSARKASRLGGADTQYF.

Of note for this clonotype: A far larger clone is off by one base, so a read error is likely. The rearrangement joins TRBV12-3 or TRBV12-4 to TRBJ2-7; perhaps TRBD1 as D (6 bases). The CDR3 is 14 residues long. The CDR3 DNA reads TGTGCCAGCATGTCAGCACAGGGAGCGTACGAGGAGTACTTC. Its translation: CASMSAQGAYEEYF.

This chain connects TRBV7-3 to TRBJ2-3; D possibly corresponds to TRBD2 (5 bases). CDR1 and CDR2 from the germline V gene are SGHTA and FQGTGA. V lost 5 bases, J lost 0 bases, and 12 bases lay in between. This CDR3 is 15 amino acids long. The CDR3 reads CASSPAGSSTDTQYF. For the CDR3, the DNA is TGTGCCAGCAGCCCCGCGGGCTCTAGCACAGATACGCAGTATTTT.

This clonotype was seen at least ten times. The J gene is TRBJ2-5, the V gene TRBV12-5; D uncertain. This CDR3 spans 13 amino acids. V was clipped by 5 bases and J by 5 bases, with 12 bases between them. Germline assignment: CDR1 LGHNT and CDR2 FRNRAP. The CDR3 sequence: CASGNAWGETQYF. In DNA, the CDR3 is TGTGCTAGTGGTAACGCTTGGGGTGAGACCCAGTACTTC. Complete variable domain (other parts from reference TRBV12-5 and TRBJ2-5): DARVTQTPRHKVTEMGQEVTMRCQPILGHNTVFWYRQTMMQGLELLAYFRNRAPLDDSGMPKDRFSAEMPDATLATLKIQPSEPRDSAVYFCASGNAWGETQYFGPGTRLLVL.

This clonotype was counted many times. This chain links TRBV7-2 with TRBJ2-7; D assignment may be TRBD1 or TRBD2 (6 bases each). Between the trimmed V and J ends, which lost 5 bases and 6 bases, there was a span of 20 bases. Germline CDR1 is SGHTA and CDR2 is FQGNSA. There are 15 residues in the CDR3. CDR3 coding DNA: TGTGCCAGCAGCGAACAGGGACGCGGGATGGGCGAGCAGTACTTC. This encodes CASSEQGRGMGEQYF.

At least ten counts were recorded for this clonotype. The chain carries TRBV12-3 or TRBV12-4 and TRBJ2-7; TRBD2 matches 12 bases. J was trimmed by 6 bases and V by 5 bases; bases with no gene match: 8. The CDR3 spans 15 residues. The CDR3 DNA is TGTGCCAGCAGTACAAGACTAGCGGGAGTTTCCGAGCAGTACTTC. As protein: CASSTRLAGVSEQYF.

Remarks on this clonotype: Only one base separates this from a far larger clonotype, so it likely reflects a read error. The V call is TRBV6-6, the J call TRBJ2-7, with TRBD2 identical over 10 bases. The CDR3 runs 15 residues. With 7 bases clipped from V and 2 bases from J, the junction kept 8 bases outside the gene matches. Germline V gene sequence: CDR1 MNHNY, CDR2 SVGAGI (reference sequence). CDR3 nucleotide sequence: TGTGCCAGCAATGAACCGGGACTAGCGCCCTACGAGCAGTACTTC. Amino acid sequence: CASNEPGLAPYEQYF.

The V gene is TRBV3-1, the J gene TRBJ1-2; TRBD1 matches at 8 bases. Germline loops: CDR1 LGHDT, CDR2 YNNKEL (reference sequence). V lost 1 base to trimming and J lost 7 bases; unmatched junction nucleotides: 2. The CDR3 consists of 13 residues. CDR3 nucleotides: TGTGCCAGCAGCCAAGGTACAGGGGGTGGCTACACCTTC. The encoded protein is CASSQGTGGGYTF.

This clonotype has at least ten counts. The chain combines TRBV23-1 with TRBJ1-6; D unresolved. TRBV23-1 is an ORF, and what it does is uncertain. The germline V and J ends were trimmed by 0 bases and 0 bases, with 18 bases remaining between them. The CDR3 loop spans 20 amino acids. CDR3 coding DNA: TGCGCCAGCAGTCAATCGCAGGCAGGAGCTTTCGACTCCTATAATTCACCCCTCCACTTT. Encoded protein: CASSQSQAGAFDSYNSPLHF.

In the case of this clonotype: This probably arose from a read error, given a far larger clone one base away. V usage is TRBV13 and J usage is TRBJ2-3, with D possibly being TRBD2 (5 bases). The germline V gene has CDR1 PRHDT and CDR2 FYEKMQ (reference sequence). The CDR3 is made up of 15 amino acids. V dropped 5 bases and J dropped 2 bases, with 14 bases sitting between them. CDR3 DNA: TGTGCCAGCAGCGTGTTGGCGGGCCTCACAGATACGCAGTATTTT. It specifies CASSVLAGLTDTQYF. Looking up the rest from reference TRBV13 and TRBJ2-3 gives the full variable domain: AAGVIQSPRHLIKEKRETATLKCYPIPRHDTVYWYQQGPGQDPQFLISFYEKMQSDKGSIPDRFSAQQFSDYHSELNMSSLELGDSALYFCASSVLAGLTDTQYFGPGTRLTVL.

The V call is TRBV11-3, the J call TRBJ2-1, with 9 bases identical to TRBD2. Looked up from germline, CDR1 is SGHNT and CDR2 is YENEEA. This CDR3 comprises 18 residues. The trim removed 0 bases at V and 4 bases at J, leaving 10 bases unmatched. CDR3 bases: TGTGCCAGCAGCTTAGATCATGGTAGCGGGAGTTGGTACAATGAGCAGTTCTTC. Translating it yields CASSLDHGSGSWYNEQFF.